This TCR beta chain was documented in a study of blood T cell repertoires in COVID-19. Study overall: Researchers got acute and convalescent COVID-19 samples from the United States, Italy and Spain. The analysed material was cDNA or gDNA that came from T cells, B-cell-depleted T cells, or PBMCs.

This clone has a single count. There are 15 residues in the CDR3. Per the germline V gene, CDR1 is SGHAT and CDR2 is FQNNGV. With 5 bases removed from V and 1 base from J, the gap between germline ends came to 14 bases. Per the study methods: Nucleated cell counts were estimated from reference gene primer amplification. Clones were read by immunoSEQ multiplex PCR, and TCRdb kept only the in-frame ones, dropping some. V, J and clone size are taken as reported in that table, and D and trimming were inferred from the DNA itself. The data show 150,000 to 200,000 clones, approximately 80% seen once. The sequenced material came from peripheral blood. This TCR derives from a human donor in a cohort sampled during active COVID-19. The V and J genes are TRBV11-2 and TRBJ2-5; a possible D gene is TRBD2 (6 bases). Written as DNA, the CDR3 is TGTGCCAGCAGCCAGCGGAGGGGCTCCCAAGAGACCCAGTACTTC. Translating it yields CASSQRRGSQETQYF.